This T cell receptor beta chain was identified in a study of T cells after yellow fever vaccination. Overall study context: SMART-Seq v4 Ultra Low Input prepared libraries from low-cell fractions.

Generation of TCR cDNA used 5'RACE template switching (which added a universal primer site and UMIs). From the 5' RACE reads, TCRdb called clonotypes with MiXCR, one entry per CDR3 protein. The repertoire holds about 50,000 distinct CDR3 sequences, 7.4% seen once, with more than 25% in the top ten. Material: CD8+ T cells sorted from PBMCs, obtained approximately 16 days after the first yellow fever vaccination. The TCR comes from a young man who received the YFV17D yellow fever vaccine.

The CDR3 sequence is CASSFRWDGDEQFF. The CDR3 DNA follows: TGTGCCAGCAGCTTCAGATGGGATGGGGATGAGCAGTTCTTC. This chain uses TRBV7-9 with TRBJ2-1; D is unresolved. Germline CDR1 and CDR2: SEHNR and FQNEAQ (reference sequence). The CDR3 is 14 amino acids. Trimming removed 3 bases at V and 8 bases at J, with 14 bases between.